The next 27 T cell receptor beta chains were all read from a single sample in a study of molecular identifiers for immune sequencing clone quantification. A single record per CDR3 protein comes from TCRdb applying MiXCR to the PCR reads. The table includes tens of thousands of distinct CDR3 sequences, approximately 24% detected once. The sample taken for sequencing was naive CD8+ T cells from blood, with Jurkat cell RNA spiked in. Subset: FACS-sorted CD8+CD4-CCR7+CD45RA+ naive T cells. These receptors all stem from a human donor in good health. Some libraries in this study had Jurkat cell RNA spiked in.

In its sample, this clonotype was seen many times. The chain joins TRBV20-1 to TRBJ2-7; D is unresolved. Trimming shortened V by 3 bases and J by 1 base, and 7 bases separated the two germline ends. Looked up from germline, CDR1 is DFQATT and CDR2 is SNEGSKA (reference sequence). There are 12 residues in the CDR3. CDR3 protein: CSASPASYEQYF. The CDR3 nucleotides are TGCAGTGCTAGTCCGGCGTCCTACGAGCAGTACTTC.

Of note for this clonotype: This may stem from a read error, because a much larger clone lies one nucleotide away. V is TRBV4-1 and J is TRBJ1-1; D might be TRBD1 (5 bases). The V end was cut by 1 base, the J end by 3 bases, with 9 bases between. CDR3 size: 14 residues. The germline gives CDR1 MGHRA, CDR2 YSYEKL. The CDR3 protein is CASSQGQPDTEAFF. The CDR3 DNA sequence: TGCGCCAGCAGCCAAGGACAGCCGGACACTGAAGCTTTCTTT.

The chain uses TRBV4-3 and TRBJ1-4, with D unclear. The germline V and J ends were trimmed by 0 bases and 7 bases, with 9 bases remaining between them. The CDR3 has 14 residues. Germline V gene lookup returns CDR1 LGHNA and CDR2 YSLEER. CDR3 protein: CASSQEVIGEKLFF. DNA for the CDR3: TGCGCCAGCAGCCAAGAAGTCATCGGTGAAAAACTGTTTTTT.

Only a few counts were recorded for this clonotype. The V gene is TRBV20-1, the J gene TRBJ1-1, with D maybe TRBD1 (5 bases). V lost 3 bases and J lost 6, with 14 bases in between. The CDR3 runs 13 residues. Germline V gene lookup returns CDR1 DFQATT and CDR2 SNEGSKA (reference sequence). CDR3 sequence reads: CSASGLGAPEAFF. CDR3 in DNA: TGCAGTGCTAGTGGCCTCGGGGCCCCTGAAGCTTTCTTT.

This clonotype has a count of ten or more. The chain couples TRBV5-6 to TRBJ2-5; D remains unclear. Per germline, CDR1 SGHDT and CDR2 YYEEEE. This CDR3 spans 12 amino acids. The ends were cut back, 7 bases at V and 5 bases at J, with 12 bases in the middle. CDR3: CASGPGSETQYF. The CDR3 DNA is TGTGCCAGCGGCCCGGGTAGCGAGACCCAGTACTTC.

This clonotype has only a few counts. This chain uses TRBV7-6 with TRBJ2-7, with 8 bases that match TRBD1. The V gene end was trimmed by 4 bases and the J gene end by 2 bases; junction bases not matched to a gene: 4. CDR3 length equals 14 residues. CDR1 and CDR2 from the germline V gene are SGHVS and FNYEAQ. CDR3 bases: TGTGCCAGCAGCTCCTGGACAGGGCCCTACGAGCAGTACTTC. The encoded protein is CASSSWTGPYEQYF.

There are many counts of this clonotype. This rearrangement joins TRBV19 to TRBJ2-7, with D hard to call. V was clipped by 3 bases and J by 5 bases, with 11 bases between them. This CDR3 contains 13 residues. Germline loops: CDR1 LNHDA, CDR2 SQIVND (reference sequence). The CDR3 loop is CASSMGYKDEQYF. Written as DNA, the CDR3 is TGTGCCAGTAGTATGGGATACAAGGACGAGCAGTACTTC.

This clonotype has ten or more counts. The chain couples TRBV28 to TRBJ2-7, with D unclear. Germline V gene data show CDR1 as MDHEN and CDR2 as SYDVKM. Trimming removed 3 bases from V and 2 bases from J, with 8 bases in between. The CDR3 consists of 13 residues. The CDR3 DNA reads as TGTGCCAGCAGTTTGGTGGGGACCTACGAGCAGTACTTC. Its translation is CASSLVGTYEQYF.

With regard to this clonotype: A much larger clone is a single base away; this may be a read error. The chain employs TRBV28 and TRBJ2-5, with D maybe TRBD2 (6 bases). CDR3 length equals 15 residues. Germline V gene sequence: CDR1 MDHEN, CDR2 SYDVKM. CDR3 residues: CASTVSAVTGEPQYF. The CDR3, as DNA: TGTGCCAGCACTGTCAGCGCTGTAACGGGAGAGCCCCAGTACTTC.

This clonotype was observed at least ten times. V usage is TRBV7-9 and J usage is TRBJ2-3; no clear D. The ends were cut back, 0 bases at V and 8 bases at J, with 12 bases in the middle. This CDR3 spans 14 amino acids. CDR1 and CDR2 (germline): SEHNR, FQNEAQ (reference sequence). The DNA of the CDR3 is TGTGCCAGCAGCTTAGCGGTTACTATTGCTACGCAGTATTTT. It codes for CASSLAVTIATQYF.

This clonotype was found many times. The J gene is TRBJ2-5, the V gene TRBV2; no firm D call. V lost 5 bases, J lost 2 bases, and 0 bases lay in between. There are 10 residues in the CDR3. The germline CDR1 and CDR2 sequences are SNHLY and FYNNEI. DNA of the CDR3: TGTGCCAGCAGTCAAGAGACCCAGTACTTC. It encodes CASSQETQYF.

In the case of this clonotype: A read error may explain this, as a much larger clone is one base away. The chain couples TRBV27 to TRBJ2-3; 9 bases align to TRBD2. The CDR3 is made up of 17 amino acids. The germline CDR1 and CDR2 sequences are MNHEY and SMNVEV (reference sequence). V shed 0 bases and J 3 bases; nucleotides not matched to a gene: 7. CDR3 coding DNA: TGTGCCAGCAGTTTATCGGCTAGCGGGGCCTTAACAGATACGCAGTATTTT. As protein: CASSLSASGALTDTQYF.

There are many counts of this clonotype. The chain joins TRBV5-6 to TRBJ1-6; 10 nucleotides align to TRBD1. After removal of 5 bases from V and 9 bases from J, the junction contained 17 bases not matched to a gene. The CDR3 is 18 residues long. From germline, CDR1 is SGHDT and CDR2 YYEEEE. CDR3 sequence reads: CASSFGTGVSSWASPLHF. The DNA for the CDR3 is TGTGCCAGCAGTTTCGGGACAGGGGTTTCCTCCTGGGCTTCACCCCTCCACTTT.

This clonotype appeared many times. The V gene is TRBV5-5, the J gene TRBJ1-2; D is unclear. Germline V CDR1 and CDR2: SGHKS, YYEKEE (reference sequence). This CDR3 region has 16 residues. Trimming shortened V by 2 bases and J by 3 bases, and 17 bases separated the two germline ends. The CDR3 region is CASSLSLADAYYGYTF. DNA of the CDR3: TGTGCCAGCAGCTTAAGTCTGGCAGACGCGTACTATGGCTACACCTTC.

This clonotype was seen repeatedly, ten times or more. This sequence joins TRBV29-1 and TRBJ2-2; 8 nucleotides line up with TRBD1. The length of the CDR3 is 12 residues. Germline V gene sequence: CDR1 SQVTM, CDR2 ANQGSEA. V lost 6 bases, J lost 7 bases, and 4 bases stayed unmatched. The CDR3 loop reads CSVRGLGGELFF. CDR3 bases: TGCAGCGTCAGGGGGCTAGGCGGGGAGCTGTTTTTT.

The sample holds many counts of this clonotype. No DNA is shown, since the ends of the CDR3 on it are uncertain; the CDR3 is the one TCRdb lists. This chain uses TRBV6-5 with TRBJ2-5; TRBD1 was called by the table and not checked on the DNA. Germline-derived CDR1 and CDR2 are MNHEY and SVGAGI. The CDR3 totals 15 residues, both ends included. The chain's CDR3 is CASSFGPGPQETQYF.

Regarding this clonotype: The junction and the germline gene differ at one end; a read error may be behind it. The V gene is TRBV27, the J gene TRBJ2-7; 7 positions match TRBD1. From germline, CDR1 is MNHEY and CDR2 SMNVEV (reference sequence). This CDR3 contains 15 residues. The CDR3 protein is CTSSLSGTAFYEQYF. The CDR3 nucleotides are TGTACCAGCAGTTTATCAGGGACAGCCTTCTACGAGCAGTACTTC.

The genes are TRBV12-3 or TRBV12-4 and TRBJ1-1; D is perhaps TRBD1 (5 bases). The CDR3 length is 15 residues. V lost 2 bases to trimming and J lost 5 bases, with 15 bases between them. The CDR3 DNA reads as TGTGCCAGCAGTTTATTGGCAGGGTTGAGGACTGAAGCTTTCTTT. Amino acids: CASSLLAGLRTEAFF.

This clonotype was seen ten or more times. This sequence joins TRBV6-5 and TRBJ2-7; D not resolved. This CDR3 comprises 13 residues. The germline gives CDR1 MNHEY, CDR2 SVGAGI. Between the trimmed V and J ends, which lost 5 bases and 5 bases, there was a span of 13 bases. CDR3 coding DNA: TGTGCCAGCAGTCCCGGCGATATTAACGAGCAGTACTTC. As protein: CASSPGDINEQYF.

Concerning this clonotype itself: Given a much more abundant clone one base away, this may be a read error. The rearrangement uses TRBV19 and TRBJ2-2; 8 bases map to TRBD2. This CDR3 has 15 amino acids. Germline V gene sequence: CDR1 LNHDA, CDR2 SQIVND (reference sequence). CDR3 bases: TGTGCCAGTAGGATAGGGACTAGAGCCACCGGGGAGCTGTTATTT. This sequence encodes CASRIGTRATGELLF.

Concerning this clonotype: With a much larger clone just one base away, this may be a read error. The chain employs TRBV7-6 and TRBJ2-1; 7 bases agree with TRBD1. Per germline, CDR1 SGHVS and CDR2 FNYEAQ. CDR3 length: 16 amino acids. The CDR3 region has the DNA TGTGCCAGCAGCTTGAAGACAGGGTTTTACTACAATGAGCAGTCCTTC. Translation gives CASSLKTGFYYNEQSF.

This clonotype was picked up one time. This may stem from a read error, because a much larger clone lies one nucleotide away. The V and J genes are TRBV29-1 and TRBJ2-2; 8 bases match TRBD1. V dropped 6 bases and J dropped 9; count of bases not matched to a gene: 6. This CDR3 has 12 residues. In germline, CDR1 is SQVTM, CDR2 ANQGSEA. The CDR3 protein is CSVQTGARELFF. CDR3 in DNA: TGCAGCGTCCAGACAGGGGCCAGGGAGCTGTTTTTT.

The chain joins TRBV6-5 to TRBJ1-1, with D hard to call. This CDR3 contains 14 residues. Germline lookup yields CDR1 MNHEY and CDR2 SVGAGI. Deletions cut 5 bases from V and 2 bases from J, with 12 bases between. The CDR3 sequence: CASSPFKRNTEAFF. The CDR3, as DNA: TGTGCCAGCAGTCCCTTCAAAAGAAACACTGAAGCTTTCTTT.

The V and J genes are TRBV29-1 and TRBJ2-7; TRBD1 agrees at 7 bases. Germline assignment: CDR1 SQVTM and CDR2 ANQGSEA. V was clipped by 4 bases and J by 4 bases; unmatched bases: 7. This CDR3 region has 13 residues. CDR3 coding DNA: TGCAGCGTTGTTGTGGACAGGTGGTACGAGCAGTACTTC. It specifies CSVVVDRWYEQYF.

The table lists this clonotype with a count of one. This could be a read error, since a much larger clone is one nucleotide away. The rearrangement joins TRBV20-1 to TRBJ2-7; the match to TRBD2 covers 11 bases. The CDR3 length is 14 residues. Germline V CDR1 and CDR2: DFQATT, SNEGSKA (reference sequence). The CDR3 region is CSAVTSGKPGERYF. In nucleotides, the CDR3 is TGCAGTGCTGTGACTAGCGGGAAGCCGGGAGAGCGGTACTTC.

The chain recombines TRBV7-8 with TRBJ2-3, with TRBD2 as a possible D gene (5 bases). There are 17 residues in the CDR3. The V gene lost 1 base and the J gene lost 0 bases, with 14 bases spanning the gap. CDR1 and CDR2 (germline): SGHVS, FQNEAQ. The CDR3 loop is CASSLERAGRSTDTQYF. CDR3 nucleotide sequence: TGTGCCAGCAGCTTAGAGAGGGCTGGTCGTAGCACAGATACGCAGTATTTT.

This clonotype was counted ten times or more. J is TRBJ2-7 and V is TRBV2, with 7 bases matching TRBD2. Germline values: CDR1 SNHLY, CDR2 FYNNEI. V dropped 2 bases and J dropped 3; count of bases not matched to a gene: 4. The CDR3 covers 14 residues. CDR3 in amino acids: CASSERAGVYEQYF. CDR3 bases: TGTGCCAGCAGTGAACGCGCGGGGGTCTACGAGCAGTACTTC.